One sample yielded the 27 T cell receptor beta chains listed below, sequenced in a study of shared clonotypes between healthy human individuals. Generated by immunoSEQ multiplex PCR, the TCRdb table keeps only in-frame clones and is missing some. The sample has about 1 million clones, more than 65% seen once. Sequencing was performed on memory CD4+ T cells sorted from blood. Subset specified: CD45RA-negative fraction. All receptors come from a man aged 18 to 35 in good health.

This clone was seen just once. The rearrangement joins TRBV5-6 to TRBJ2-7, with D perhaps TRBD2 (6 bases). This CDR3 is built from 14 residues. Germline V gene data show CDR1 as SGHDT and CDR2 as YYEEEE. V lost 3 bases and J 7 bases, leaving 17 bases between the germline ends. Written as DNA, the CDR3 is TGTGCCAGCAGCTCGGGACTCCTCTTACGAGAGCAGTACTTC. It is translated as CASSSGLLLREQYF.

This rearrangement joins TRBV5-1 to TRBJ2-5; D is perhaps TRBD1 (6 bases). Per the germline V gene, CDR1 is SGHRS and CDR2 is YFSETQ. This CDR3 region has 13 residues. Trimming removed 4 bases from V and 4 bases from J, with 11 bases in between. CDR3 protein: CASSRDTPETQYF. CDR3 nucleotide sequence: TGCGCCAGCAGCCGGGACACCCCAGAGACCCAGTACTTC.

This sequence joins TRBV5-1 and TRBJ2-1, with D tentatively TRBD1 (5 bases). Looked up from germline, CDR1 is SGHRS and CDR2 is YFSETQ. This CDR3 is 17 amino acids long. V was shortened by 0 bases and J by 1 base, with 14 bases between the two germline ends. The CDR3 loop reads CASSLVPSGNSYNEQFF. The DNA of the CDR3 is TGCGCCAGCAGCTTGGTTCCGTCAGGGAATTCCTACAATGAGCAGTTCTTC.

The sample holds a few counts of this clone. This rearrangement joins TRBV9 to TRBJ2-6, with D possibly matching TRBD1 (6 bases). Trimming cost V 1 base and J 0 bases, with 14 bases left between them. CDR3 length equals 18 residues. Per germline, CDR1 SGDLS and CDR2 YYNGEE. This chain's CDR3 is CASSVKKQGLSGANVLTF. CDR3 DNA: TGTGCCAGCAGCGTAAAAAAACAGGGTCTCTCTGGGGCCAACGTCCTGACTTTC.

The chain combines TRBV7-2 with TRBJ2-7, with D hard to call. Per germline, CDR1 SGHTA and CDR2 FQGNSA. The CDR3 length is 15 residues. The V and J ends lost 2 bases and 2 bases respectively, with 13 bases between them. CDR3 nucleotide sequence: TGTGCCAGCAGCTTAACGTCAGGTCTGACCTACGAGCAGTACTTC. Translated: CASSLTSGLTYEQYF.

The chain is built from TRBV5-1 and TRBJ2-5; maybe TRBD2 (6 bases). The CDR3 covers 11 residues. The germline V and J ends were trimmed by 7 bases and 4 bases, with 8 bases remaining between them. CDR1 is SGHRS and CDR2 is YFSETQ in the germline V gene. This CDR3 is CASGTLETQYF. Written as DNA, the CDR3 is TGCGCCAGCGGGACTCTAGAGACCCAGTACTTC.

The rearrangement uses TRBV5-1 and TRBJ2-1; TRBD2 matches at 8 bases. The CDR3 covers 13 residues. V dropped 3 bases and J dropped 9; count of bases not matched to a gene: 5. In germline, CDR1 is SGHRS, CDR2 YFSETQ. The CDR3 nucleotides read TGCGCCAGCAGCTCCTTCAGCGGGAGTGAGCAGTTCTTC. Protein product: CASSSFSGSEQFF.

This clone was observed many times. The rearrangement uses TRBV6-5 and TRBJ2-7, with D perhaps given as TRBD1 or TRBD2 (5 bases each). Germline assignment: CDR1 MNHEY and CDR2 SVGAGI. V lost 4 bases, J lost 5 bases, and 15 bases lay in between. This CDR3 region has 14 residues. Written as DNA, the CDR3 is TGTGCCAGCAGTTCCCTCACGGGGCTCAACGAGCAGTACTTC. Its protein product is CASSSLTGLNEQYF.

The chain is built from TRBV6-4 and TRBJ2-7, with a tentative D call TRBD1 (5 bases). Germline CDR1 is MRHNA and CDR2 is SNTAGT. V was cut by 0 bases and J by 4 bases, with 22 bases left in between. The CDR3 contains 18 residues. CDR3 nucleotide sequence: TGTGCCAGCAGTGACTCTGACGTCAGGGAACAATGGGGATACGAGCAGTACTTC. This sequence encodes CASSDSDVREQWGYEQYF.

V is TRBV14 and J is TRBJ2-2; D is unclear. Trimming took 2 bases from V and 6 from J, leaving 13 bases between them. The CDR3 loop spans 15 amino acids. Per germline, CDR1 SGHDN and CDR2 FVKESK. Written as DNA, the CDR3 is TGTGCCAGCAGCCAACGGAGCTCGGATTCCGGGGAGCTGTTTTTT. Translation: CASSQRSSDSGELFF.

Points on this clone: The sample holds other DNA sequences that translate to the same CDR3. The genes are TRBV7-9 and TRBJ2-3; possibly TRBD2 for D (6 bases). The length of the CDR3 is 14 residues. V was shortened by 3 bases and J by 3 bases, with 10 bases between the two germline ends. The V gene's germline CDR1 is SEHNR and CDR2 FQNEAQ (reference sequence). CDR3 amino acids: CASSLEGLTDTQYF. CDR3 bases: TGTGCCAGCAGCTTGGAGGGACTGACAGATACGCAGTATTTT.

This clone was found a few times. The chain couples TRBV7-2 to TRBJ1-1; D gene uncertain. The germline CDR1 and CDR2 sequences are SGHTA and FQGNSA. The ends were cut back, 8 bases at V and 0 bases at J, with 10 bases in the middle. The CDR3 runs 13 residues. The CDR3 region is CASGSSMNTEAFF. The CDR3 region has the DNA TGTGCCAGCGGATCCAGCATGAACACTGAAGCTTTCTTT. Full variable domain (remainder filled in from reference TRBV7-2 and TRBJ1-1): GAGVSQSPSNKVTEKGKDVELRCDPISGHTALYWYRQSLGQGLEFLIYFQGNSAPDKSGLPSDRFSAERTGGSVSTLTIQRTQQEDSAVYLCASGSSMNTEAFFGQGTRLTVV.

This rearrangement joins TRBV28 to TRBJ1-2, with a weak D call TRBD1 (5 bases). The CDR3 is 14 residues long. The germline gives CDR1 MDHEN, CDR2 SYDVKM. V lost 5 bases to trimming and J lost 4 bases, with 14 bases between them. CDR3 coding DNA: TGTGCCAGCAGTCTTGGGGCGGGAACCTATGGCTACACCTTC. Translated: CASSLGAGTYGYTF.

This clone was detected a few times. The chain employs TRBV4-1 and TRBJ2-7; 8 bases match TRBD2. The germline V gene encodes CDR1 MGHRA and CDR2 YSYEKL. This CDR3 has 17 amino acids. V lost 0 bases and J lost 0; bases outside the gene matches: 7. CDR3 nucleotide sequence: TGCGCCAGCAGCCAAGATGCGGGGGGCCGGAACTCCTACGAGCAGTACTTC. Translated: CASSQDAGGRNSYEQYF.

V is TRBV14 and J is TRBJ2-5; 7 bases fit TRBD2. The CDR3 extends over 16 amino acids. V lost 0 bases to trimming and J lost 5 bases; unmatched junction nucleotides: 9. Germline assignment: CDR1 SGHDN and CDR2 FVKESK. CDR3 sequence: CASSQDRAGAIETQYF. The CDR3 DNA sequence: TGTGCCAGCAGCCAAGATCGGGCGGGAGCCATTGAGACCCAGTACTTC. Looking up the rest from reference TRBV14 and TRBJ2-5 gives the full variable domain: EAGVTQFPSHSVIEKGQTVTLRCDPISGHDNLYWYRRVMGKEIKFLLHFVKESKQDESGMPNNRFLAERTGGTYSTLKVQPAELEDSGVYFCASSQDRAGAIETQYFGPGTRLLVL.

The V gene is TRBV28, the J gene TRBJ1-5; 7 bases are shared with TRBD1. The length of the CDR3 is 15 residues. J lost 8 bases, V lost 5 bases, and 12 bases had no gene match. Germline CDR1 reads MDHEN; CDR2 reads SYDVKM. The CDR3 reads CASSPGQHLSKPQHF. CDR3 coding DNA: TGTGCCAGCAGTCCGGGACAGCACCTCAGCAAGCCCCAGCATTTT.

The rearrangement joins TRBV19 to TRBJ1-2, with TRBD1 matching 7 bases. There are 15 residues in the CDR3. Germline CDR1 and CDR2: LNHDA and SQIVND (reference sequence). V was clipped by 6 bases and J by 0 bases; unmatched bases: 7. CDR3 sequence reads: CASRRGQTSNYGYTF. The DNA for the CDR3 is TGTGCCAGTAGGAGGGGACAGACCTCTAACTATGGCTACACCTTC.

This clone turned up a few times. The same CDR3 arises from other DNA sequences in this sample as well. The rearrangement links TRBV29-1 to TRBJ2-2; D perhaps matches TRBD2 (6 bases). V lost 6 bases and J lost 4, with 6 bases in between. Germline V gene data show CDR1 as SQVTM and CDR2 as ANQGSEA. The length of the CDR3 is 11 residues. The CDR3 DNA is TGCAGCGTGGGAGGCACCGGGGAGCTGTTTTTT. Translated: CSVGGTGELFF.

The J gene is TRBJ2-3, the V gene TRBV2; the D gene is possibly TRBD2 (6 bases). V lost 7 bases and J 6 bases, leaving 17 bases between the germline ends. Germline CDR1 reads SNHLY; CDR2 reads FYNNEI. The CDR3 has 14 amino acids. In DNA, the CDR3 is TGTGCCAGCATCCGGGACTCCTCGGGGGATACGCAGTATTTT. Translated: CASIRDSSGDTQYF.

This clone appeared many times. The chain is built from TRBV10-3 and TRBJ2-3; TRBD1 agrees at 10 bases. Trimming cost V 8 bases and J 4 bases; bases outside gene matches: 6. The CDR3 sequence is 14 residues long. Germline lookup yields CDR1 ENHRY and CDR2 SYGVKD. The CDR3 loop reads CAIWGGQGADTQYF. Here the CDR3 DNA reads TGTGCCATCTGGGGTGGACAGGGGGCAGATACGCAGTATTTT.

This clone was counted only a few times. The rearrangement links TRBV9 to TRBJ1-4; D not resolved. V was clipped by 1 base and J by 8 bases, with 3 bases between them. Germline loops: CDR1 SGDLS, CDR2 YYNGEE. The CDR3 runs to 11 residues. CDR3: CASSVFEKLFF. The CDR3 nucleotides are TGTGCCAGCAGCGTATTCGAAAAACTGTTTTTT. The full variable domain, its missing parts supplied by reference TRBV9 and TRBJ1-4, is DSGVTQTPKHLITATGQRVTLRCSPRSGDLSVYWYQQSLDQGLQFLIQYYNGEERAKGNILERFSAQQFPDLHSELNLSSLELGDSALYFCASSVFEKLFFGSGTQLSVL.

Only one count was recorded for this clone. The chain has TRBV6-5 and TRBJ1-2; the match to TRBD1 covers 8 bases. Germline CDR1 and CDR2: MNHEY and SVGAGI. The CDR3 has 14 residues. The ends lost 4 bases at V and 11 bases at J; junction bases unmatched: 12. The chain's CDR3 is CASSSGTGGMRYTF. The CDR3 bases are TGTGCCAGCAGTTCTGGGACAGGCGGTATGCGATACACCTTC.

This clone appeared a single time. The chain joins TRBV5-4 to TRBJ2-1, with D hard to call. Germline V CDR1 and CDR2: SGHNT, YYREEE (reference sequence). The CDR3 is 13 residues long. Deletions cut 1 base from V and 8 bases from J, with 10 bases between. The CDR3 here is CASSLTRNDEQFF. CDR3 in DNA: TGTGCCAGCAGCTTGACCAGGAATGATGAGCAGTTCTTC.

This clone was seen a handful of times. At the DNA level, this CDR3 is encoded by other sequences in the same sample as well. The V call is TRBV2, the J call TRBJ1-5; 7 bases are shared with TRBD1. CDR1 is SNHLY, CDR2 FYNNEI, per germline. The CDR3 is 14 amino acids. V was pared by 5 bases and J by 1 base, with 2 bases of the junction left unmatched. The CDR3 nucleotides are TGTGCCAGCAGTAGGGACAGAAGCAATCAGCCCCAGCATTTT. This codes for CASSRDRSNQPQHF. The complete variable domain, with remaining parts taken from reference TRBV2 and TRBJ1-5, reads EPEVTQTPSHQVTQMGQEVILRCVPISNHLYFYWYRQILGQKVEFLVSFYNNEISEKSEIFDDQFSVERPDGSNFTLKIRSTKLEDSAMYFCASSRDRSNQPQHFGDGTRLSIL.

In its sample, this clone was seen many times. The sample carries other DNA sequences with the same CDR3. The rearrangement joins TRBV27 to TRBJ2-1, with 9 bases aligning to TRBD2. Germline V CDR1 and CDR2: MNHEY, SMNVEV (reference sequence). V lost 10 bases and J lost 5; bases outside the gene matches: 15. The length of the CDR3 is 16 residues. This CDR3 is CATQARGRGGHNEQFF. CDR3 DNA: TGTGCCACACAAGCAAGGGGGCGGGGGGGTCACAATGAGCAGTTCTTC.

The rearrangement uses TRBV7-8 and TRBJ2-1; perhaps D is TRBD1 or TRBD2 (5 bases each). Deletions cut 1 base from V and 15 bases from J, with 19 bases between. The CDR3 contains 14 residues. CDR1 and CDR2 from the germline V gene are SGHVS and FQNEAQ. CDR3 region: CASSLGGTYNLGFF. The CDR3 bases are TGTGCCAGCAGCTTAGGAGGGACCTACAATCTTGGGTTCTTC.

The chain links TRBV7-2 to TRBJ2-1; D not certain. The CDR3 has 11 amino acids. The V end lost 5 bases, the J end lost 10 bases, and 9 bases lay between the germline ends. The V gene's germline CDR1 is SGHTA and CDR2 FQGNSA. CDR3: CASSQPTEQFF. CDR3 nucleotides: TGTGCCAGCAGCCAACCGACGGAGCAGTTCTTC.